The 21 T cell receptor beta chains presented below share a single source sample, sequenced in a study of shared clonotypes between healthy human individuals. The assay was immunoSEQ multiplex PCR, and TCRdb's table has in-frame clones only and misses some. In the table there are about 2.4 million clones, roughly nine tenths of which are singletons. Sequencing was performed on naive CD4+ T cells sorted from blood. As for subset: CD45RA+ positively selected. These TCRs come from a man in his late teens or twenties in good health.

This chain joins TRBV11-3 and TRBJ2-1; TRBD2 agrees at 10 bases. With V trimmed by 4 bases and J by 8 bases, 11 bases remained unmatched. This CDR3 region has 16 residues. CDR1 and CDR2 from the germline V gene are SGHNT and YENEEA. CDR3: CASSSSLAGGGDEQFF. CDR3 coding DNA: TGTGCCAGCAGCTCCTCGTTAGCGGGAGGCGGCGATGAGCAGTTCTTC.

The chain employs TRBV7-2 and TRBJ2-1; TRBD2 matches 10 bases. The CDR3 has 15 residues. V gave up 5 bases and J gave up 6 bases; unmatched junction bases: 7. Germline V gene lookup returns CDR1 SGHTA and CDR2 FQGNSA. The CDR3 reads CASSQLAGVGNEQFF. CDR3 coding DNA: TGTGCCAGCAGCCAGCTAGCGGGAGTAGGCAATGAGCAGTTCTTC.

This clone was observed a few times. Different DNA sequences within this sample yield the same CDR3. The chain couples TRBV18 to TRBJ1-1, with TRBD1 identical over 8 bases. CDR1 is KGHSH and CDR2 is LQKENI in the germline V gene. Unmatched junction bases numbered 5, after V lost 3 bases and J lost 5 bases. This CDR3 has 14 residues. CDR3 sequence reads: CASSPQGAGTEAFF. In nucleotides, the CDR3 is TGTGCCAGCTCACCCCAGGGGGCAGGTACTGAAGCTTTCTTT.

Note on this clone: Other DNA variants within this sample encode the same CDR3. The chain couples TRBV5-1 to TRBJ2-7, with D possibly being TRBD1 or TRBD2 (5 bases each). The ends were cut back, 3 bases at V and 2 bases at J, with 12 bases in the middle. CDR3 size: 14 residues. Germline CDR1 is SGHRS and CDR2 is YFSETQ. CDR3 region: CASSSGTETYEQYF. CDR3 sequence (DNA): TGCGCCAGCAGCTCGGGGACGGAAACCTACGAGCAGTACTTC.

The J gene is TRBJ2-7, the V gene TRBV29-1; 8 bases are a match to TRBD2. The germline gives CDR1 SQVTM, CDR2 ANQGSEA. CDR3 length: 15 residues. Germline trimming cut 0 bases from V and 1 base from J; bases unmatched to any gene: 5. As DNA, the CDR3 is TGCAGCGTTGAAGATTCCGGGACTAGTTCCTACGAGCAGTACTTC. Protein product: CSVEDSGTSSYEQYF.

The chain is built from TRBV7-2 and TRBJ2-7; 7 nucleotides match TRBD1. CDR1 and CDR2 from the germline V gene are SGHTA and FQGNSA. The V and J ends lost 5 bases and 4 bases, in that order; junction bases with no gene match: 11. The CDR3 totals 15 residues. CDR3 DNA sequence: TGTGCCAGCAGCCTTGACAGGGTTCGTCTTTACGAGCAGTACTTC. It encodes CASSLDRVRLYEQYF.

This sequence joins TRBV5-1 and TRBJ2-1; tentative D call: TRBD2 (6 bases). This CDR3 has 15 residues. The germline gives CDR1 SGHRS, CDR2 YFSETQ. V lost 4 bases and J 3 bases, leaving 14 bases between the germline ends. CDR3 bases: TGCGCCAGCAGCACCGCTAGCGCACACTACAATGAGCAGTTCTTC. As protein: CASSTASAHYNEQFF.

V gene TRBV5-6 combines with J gene TRBJ1-4, with TRBD1 matching over 9 bases. With 1 base clipped from V and 3 bases from J, the junction kept 4 bases outside the gene matches. This CDR3 has 16 amino acids. Looked up from germline, CDR1 is SGHDT and CDR2 is YYEEEE. This CDR3 reads CASSLSGTGSNEKLFF. In nucleotides, the CDR3 is TGTGCCAGCAGCTTGTCCGGGACAGGGTCTAATGAAAAACTGTTTTTT.

The chain uses TRBV5-1 and TRBJ2-7; 7 nucleotides line up with TRBD2. V shed 4 bases and J 9 bases; nucleotides not matched to a gene: 10. This CDR3 is 13 amino acids long. The germline V gene encodes CDR1 SGHRS and CDR2 YFSETQ. The CDR3, as DNA: TGCGCCAGCAGCCGGGAGGTCGGAGGTGGGCAGTACTTC. It codes for CASSREVGGGQYF.

This sequence joins TRBV6-6 and TRBJ2-1; maybe TRBD2 (6 bases). Trimming pared 5 bases from V and 6 bases from J, leaving 8 bases between. The germline CDR1 and CDR2 sequences are MNHNY and SVGAGI (reference sequence). The CDR3 length is 12 residues. CDR3 in DNA: TGTGCCAGCAGTCGGGGACTCAATGAGCAGTTCTTC. Amino acids: CASSRGLNEQFF.

V and J are TRBV7-6 and TRBJ1-2, with D perhaps matching TRBD1 (5 bases). This CDR3 contains 13 residues. V dropped 5 bases and J dropped 5 bases, with 12 bases sitting between them. Germline loops: CDR1 SGHVS, CDR2 FNYEAQ. The CDR3 spells CASSGDGRYGYTF. The DNA of the CDR3 is TGTGCCAGCAGCGGGGACGGAAGATATGGCTACACCTTC.

The V call is TRBV15, the J call TRBJ1-4, with 7 bases that match TRBD1. The germline V gene encodes CDR1 LNHNV and CDR2 YYDKDF (reference sequence). The V gene end was trimmed by 5 bases and the J gene end by 8 bases; junction bases not matched to a gene: 2. CDR3 length equals 12 residues. The CDR3 bases are TGTGCCACCAGCGTACAGGGGGAAAAACTGTTTTTT. Amino acids: CATSVQGEKLFF.

This chain joins TRBV19 and TRBJ2-3, with TRBD1 matching 7 bases. This CDR3 has 14 residues. The J segment lost 2 bases and the V segment lost 4 bases, leaving 3 bases of the junction unmatched. The germline V gene has CDR1 LNHDA and CDR2 SQIVND (reference sequence). The CDR3 DNA sequence: TGTGCCAGTAGTAACAGGGGTGACACAGATACGCAGTATTTT. It codes for CASSNRGDTDTQYF.

The chain has TRBV7-2 and TRBJ1-3; tentative D call: TRBD1 (6 bases). The V end was cut by 3 bases, the J end by 7 bases, with 10 bases between. This CDR3 has 13 amino acids. In germline, CDR1 is SGHTA, CDR2 FQGNSA. CDR3 nucleotides: TGTGCCAGCAGCTTTGGGGGCACGAACACCATATATTTT. Residues: CASSFGGTNTIYF.

The chain joins TRBV19 to TRBJ1-5; TRBD1 agrees at 8 bases. CDR1 and CDR2 from the germline V gene are LNHDA and SQIVND (reference sequence). CDR3 length: 24 residues. V shed 5 bases and J 0 bases; nucleotides not matched to a gene: 30. Written as DNA, the CDR3 is TGTGCCAGTAGTGGAAGATTCCCAGGGGGCTCAGGGAGGGTTTCAGCGTATAGCAATCAGCCCCAGCATTTT. It codes for CASSGRFPGGSGRVSAYSNQPQHF.

This clone occurred once. V gene TRBV30 combines with J gene TRBJ1-2; D is uncertain. The CDR3 sequence is 13 residues long. V lost 0 bases, J lost 7 bases, and 12 bases lay in between. CDR1 is GTSNPN and CDR2 is SVGIG in the germline V gene (reference sequence). CDR3 protein: CAWSVGEPFGYTF. DNA for the CDR3: TGTGCCTGGAGTGTCGGGGAGCCGTTTGGCTACACCTTC. Complete variable domain (other parts from reference TRBV30 and TRBJ1-2): SQTIHQWPATLVQPVGSPLSLECTVEGTSNPNLYWYRQAAGRGLQLLFYSVGIGQISSEVPQNLSASRPQDRQFILSSKKLLLSDSGFYLCAWSVGEPFGYTFGSGTRLTVV.

The J gene is TRBJ1-6, the V gene TRBV6-5; D ambiguous. V dropped 3 bases and J dropped 2 bases, with 11 bases sitting between them. CDR3 length: 16 residues. Germline CDR1 and CDR2: MNHEY and SVGAGI. The CDR3 bases are TGTGCCAGCAGTTATCGGGCAGAGCCCTATAATTCACCCCTCCACTTT. Translating it yields CASSYRAEPYNSPLHF.

The J gene is TRBJ2-1, the V gene TRBV18; the match to TRBD2 covers 7 bases. Germline values: CDR1 KGHSH, CDR2 LQKENI. The J segment lost 6 bases and the V segment lost 3 bases, leaving 14 bases of the junction unmatched. The CDR3 is 17 amino acids. DNA of the CDR3: TGTGCCAGCTCACCGGGGGTAGCGGGCCGTGTAGGCAATGAGCAGTTCTTC. Translating it yields CASSPGVAGRVGNEQFF.

In this sample, this clone turned up once. The rearrangement joins TRBV2 to TRBJ2-3, with D perhaps TRBD1 (6 bases). V lost 3 bases to trimming and J lost 5 bases, with 15 bases between them. In germline, CDR1 is SNHLY, CDR2 FYNNEI. There are 15 residues in the CDR3. CDR3 DNA sequence: TGTGCCAGCAGTGAGGGGACATTCAGGGGAGATACGCAGTATTTT. It encodes CASSEGTFRGDTQYF.

This sequence joins TRBV21-1 and TRBJ1-1; TRBD1, the D gene given by the table, was not confirmed from the DNA. TRBV21-1 is noted as a pseudogene. CDR3 length: 15 residues. The CDR3 is CASSALTGRNTEAFF. CDR3 in DNA: TGTGCCAGCAGCGCTTTGACAGGGAGGAACACTGAAGCTTTCTTT.

The chain has TRBV4-1 and TRBJ2-3; possible D gene TRBD2, 5 bases. The CDR3 is 18 residues long. Germline lookup yields CDR1 MGHRA and CDR2 YSYEKL. Between the trimmed V and J ends, which lost 1 base and 4 bases, there was a span of 21 bases. CDR3: CASSQVTTTIRKADTQYF. In nucleotides, the CDR3 is TGCGCCAGCAGCCAAGTTACAACGACTATTCGAAAGGCAGATACGCAGTATTTT.